This TCR beta chain was sequenced for a study of shared clonotypes between healthy human individuals. This table comes from immunoSEQ multiplex PCR, and its TCRdb copy is limited to in-frame clones, with some not included. The sample lists 2 million to 2.5 million clones, nearly 97% seen once, with around 0.13% in the top ten. CDR1 SGDLS and CDR2 YYNGEE come from the germline V gene. This CDR3 is built from 16 residues. V was shortened by 0 bases and J by 5 bases, with 14 bases between the two germline ends. This chain joins TRBV9 and TRBJ2-2; tentatively, D is TRBD1 (5 bases). Sequencing was performed on naive CD4+ T cells sorted from blood. The subset denotes: CD45RA+ positively selected. This clonotype was obtained from a man between 18 and 35 years old in good health. The CDR3 sequence is CASSVETGAKTGELFF. CDR3 DNA: TGTGCCAGCAGCGTAGAAACAGGAGCAAAAACCGGGGAGCTGTTTTTT.